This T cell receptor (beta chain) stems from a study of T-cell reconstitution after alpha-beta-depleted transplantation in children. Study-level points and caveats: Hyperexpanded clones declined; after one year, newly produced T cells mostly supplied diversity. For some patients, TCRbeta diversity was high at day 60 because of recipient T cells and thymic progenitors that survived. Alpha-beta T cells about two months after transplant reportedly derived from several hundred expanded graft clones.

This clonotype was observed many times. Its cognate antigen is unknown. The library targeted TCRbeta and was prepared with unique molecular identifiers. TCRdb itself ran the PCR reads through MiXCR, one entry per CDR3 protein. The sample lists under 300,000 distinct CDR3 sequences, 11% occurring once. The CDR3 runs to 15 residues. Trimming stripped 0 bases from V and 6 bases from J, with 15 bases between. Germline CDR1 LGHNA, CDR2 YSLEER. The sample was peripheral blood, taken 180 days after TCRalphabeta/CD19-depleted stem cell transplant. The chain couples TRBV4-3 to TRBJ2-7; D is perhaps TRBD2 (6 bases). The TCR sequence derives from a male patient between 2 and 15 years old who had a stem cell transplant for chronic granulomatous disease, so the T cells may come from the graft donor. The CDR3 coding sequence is TGCGCCAGCAGCCAAGATTCGGGGCGGGGTTTCGAGCAGTACTTC. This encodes CASSQDSGRGFEQYF.